The 18 T cell receptor beta chains given below trace back to one sample, sequenced in a study of T cells in Graves' hyperthyroidism and ophthalmopathy. TCR beta CDR3 regions were amplified from RNA. With the HTBI primer set, the TCR CDR3 went through a first round of RT-PCR. Each CDR3 protein gets one entry after TCRdb re-called the multiplex PCR reads with MiXCR. The sample shows fewer than 750,000 distinct CDR3 sequences, roughly 15% of them seen only once. Sequencing was carried out using blood. These TCRs come from a woman aged 40 to 50 with Graves' ophthalmopathy.

This clonotype was picked up many times. This chain joins TRBV20-1 and TRBJ2-7; TRBD2 matches 13 bases. This CDR3 is built from 15 residues. Trimming cost V 5 bases and J 6 bases; bases outside gene matches: 10. Germline V gene data show CDR1 as DFQATT and CDR2 as SNEGSKA (reference sequence). CDR3 nucleotides: TGCAGTGCTCCCGGACTAGCGGGAGTCGGGAGCGAGCAGTACTTC. Its protein product is CSAPGLAGVGSEQYF.

This clonotype was seen more than once but under ten times. The rearrangement links TRBV6-2 or TRBV6-3 to TRBJ2-1; weak D call: TRBD2 (6 bases). V shed 0 bases and J shed 3 bases, with 18 bases lying between them. The CDR3 length is 18 residues. Germline values: CDR1 MNHEY, CDR2 SVGEGT. This chain's CDR3 is CASSYSKNAPGDYNEQFF. For the CDR3, the DNA is TGTGCCAGCAGTTACTCGAAGAACGCCCCGGGGGACTACAATGAGCAGTTCTTC.

The table lists this clonotype with many counts. The V call is TRBV12-3 or TRBV12-4, the J call TRBJ2-5, with 9 nucleotides matching TRBD2. This CDR3 comprises 17 residues. J was trimmed by 5 bases and V by 5 bases; bases with no gene match: 15. CDR3 region: CASSPTHLAGVGETQYF. For the CDR3, the DNA is TGTGCCAGCAGTCCAACCCATTTAGCGGGAGTGGGGGAGACCCAGTACTTC.

This clonotype was detected a few times. The chain is built from TRBV11-2 and TRBJ1-5, with TRBD1 matching 7 bases. The junction had 8 bases not matched to a gene; V was cut back by 2 bases and J by 4 bases. The CDR3 totals 16 residues. The germline CDR1 and CDR2 sequences are SGHAT and FQNNGV. Here the CDR3 reads CASSLLSPGQNQPQHF. The CDR3 bases are TGTGCCAGCAGCTTACTCTCCCCGGGACAGAATCAGCCCCAGCATTTT.

The gene calls are TRBV5-5 and TRBJ1-2; D possibly corresponds to TRBD1 (6 bases). The CDR3 totals 15 residues. Germline V lookup: CDR1 SGHKS, CDR2 YYEKEE (reference sequence). Trimming left V 0 bases short and J 6 bases short, with 15 bases between. The CDR3 region is CASSLEGGSGNGYTF. The CDR3 DNA reads as TGTGCCAGCAGCTTGGAGGGGGGGAGTGGTAATGGCTACACCTTC.

This clonotype was picked up many times. The chain carries TRBV10-3 and TRBJ2-7, with D perhaps matching TRBD1 or TRBD2 (6 bases each). CDR3 length: 13 residues. Germline assignment: CDR1 ENHRY and CDR2 SYGVKD. The V end lost 3 bases, the J end lost 12 bases, and 18 bases lay between the germline ends. The CDR3 loop is CAISDPPAGGGYF. The CDR3 DNA reads TGTGCCATCAGTGACCCCCCGGCAGGAGGGGGGTACTTC.

This clonotype occurred many times. The chain is built from TRBV6-1 and TRBJ2-5, with D perhaps TRBD1 or TRBD2 (6 bases each). Germline V gene sequence: CDR1 MNHNS, CDR2 SASEGT. Trimming cost V 9 bases and J 5 bases, with 13 bases left between them. CDR3 length: 12 residues. The CDR3 DNA follows: TGTGCCAGTTTGGGGGCGGGGGAGACCCAGTACTTC. Encoded protein: CASLGAGETQYF.

This clonotype occurred many times. The rearrangement uses TRBV29-1 and TRBJ2-5, with unresolved D. V gave up 4 bases and J gave up 2 bases, with 8 bases separating them. CDR3 length equals 12 residues. Germline CDR1 SQVTM, CDR2 ANQGSEA. The CDR3 here is CSVGLLQETQYF. The DNA for the CDR3 is TGCAGCGTTGGGCTCCTTCAAGAGACCCAGTACTTC. The full variable domain, completed using reference TRBV29-1 and TRBJ2-5, is SAVISQKPSRDICQRGTSLTIQCQVDSQVTMMFWYRQQPGQSLTLIATANQGSEATYESGFVIDKFPISRPNLTFSTLTVSNMSPEDSSIYLCSVGLLQETQYFGPGTRLLVL.

There are many counts of this clonotype. The V call is TRBV12-3 or TRBV12-4, the J call TRBJ2-7; D is perhaps TRBD1 or TRBD2 (5 bases each). Between the trimmed V and J ends, which lost 3 bases and 4 bases, there was a span of 13 bases. The CDR3 contains 14 residues. This CDR3 is CASSFLEGRYEQYF. The DNA for the CDR3 is TGTGCCAGCAGTTTTCTAGAGGGGAGATACGAGCAGTACTTC.

This clonotype has only a few counts. The J gene is TRBJ1-2, the V gene TRBV20-1; TRBD1 agrees at 7 bases. Per germline, CDR1 DFQATT and CDR2 SNEGSKA (reference sequence). Trimming took 0 bases from V and 11 from J; bases not matched to a gene: 3. This CDR3 has 11 residues. CDR3 residues: CSARDQGGYTF. CDR3 in DNA: TGCAGTGCTAGAGATCAGGGGGGTTACACCTTC.

This clonotype was picked up many times. The rearrangement links TRBV13 to TRBJ2-7; maybe TRBD2 (5 bases). Germline loops: CDR1 PRHDT, CDR2 FYEKMQ (reference sequence). The CDR3 is 14 amino acids. The V end lost 6 bases, the J end lost 3 bases, and 15 bases lay between the germline ends. The CDR3 nucleotides are TGTGCCAGCAGTCGGGGTCGACTTGACTACGAGCAGTACTTC. Amino acid sequence: CASSRGRLDYEQYF. Variable domain in full (rest from reference TRBV13 and TRBJ2-7): AAGVIQSPRHLIKEKRETATLKCYPIPRHDTVYWYQQGPGQDPQFLISFYEKMQSDKGSIPDRFSAQQFSDYHSELNMSSLELGDSALYFCASSRGRLDYEQYFGPGTRLTVT.

V usage is TRBV6-1 and J usage is TRBJ1-1; 8 bases are shared with TRBD1. CDR1 and CDR2 (germline): MNHNS, SASEGT. The CDR3 has 16 residues. After removal of 5 bases from V and 1 base from J, the junction contained 9 bases not matched to a gene. The CDR3: CASSLGPGTGNTEAFF. The CDR3 bases are TGTGCCAGCAGTCTAGGACCGGGGACAGGGAACACTGAAGCTTTCTTT.

This clonotype occurred many times. The rearrangement links TRBV6-2 or TRBV6-3 to TRBJ1-3, with a possible D match to TRBD1 (5 bases). The CDR3 runs to 15 residues. Trimming took off 6 bases at V and 0 bases at J, with 12 bases between the two ends. Per germline, CDR1 MNHEY and CDR2 SVGEGT. CDR3 sequence: CASRTGGPSGNTIYF. The CDR3 DNA reads TGTGCCAGCAGAACAGGAGGCCCCTCTGGAAACACCATATATTTT.

This clonotype came up many times. CDR3 amino acids: CASSPPQDGPEAFF. The CDR3 DNA follows: TGTGCCAGCAGCCCTCCACAGGACGGCCCTGAAGCTTTCTTT. The chain uses TRBV4-2 and TRBJ1-1, with D maybe TRBD1 (5 bases). The CDR3 covers 14 residues. Trimming pared 4 bases from V and 6 bases from J, leaving 15 bases between. The V gene's germline CDR1 is LGHNA and CDR2 YNFKEQ.

V usage is TRBV2 and J usage is TRBJ2-7; 7 bases align to TRBD2. Trimming removed 0 bases from V and 4 bases from J; junction bases left unmatched: 9. In germline, CDR1 is SNHLY, CDR2 FYNNEI. CDR3 length: 16 residues. Here the CDR3 DNA reads TGTGCCAGCAGTGAAGCCCTTCGACTAGCAGAATACGAGCAGTACTTC. Its translation is CASSEALRLAEYEQYF.

This clonotype was counted ten times or more. The chain employs TRBV5-1 and TRBJ2-7, with D possibly being TRBD1 (5 bases). The V end lost 4 bases, the J end lost 0 bases, and 11 bases lay between the germline ends. Germline assignment: CDR1 SGHRS and CDR2 YFSETQ. This CDR3 comprises 14 residues. Here the CDR3 reads CASSTSGFSYEQYF. The CDR3 DNA sequence: TGCGCCAGCAGCACTTCAGGGTTCTCCTACGAGCAGTACTTC.

As to this clonotype: Compared with germline, one end of the junction differs, possibly owing to a read error. J is TRBJ1-1 and V is TRBV2, with TRBD1 as a possible D gene (5 bases). Looked up from germline, CDR1 is SNHLY and CDR2 is FYNNEI. The CDR3 consists of 17 residues. CDR3 nucleotides: TGTACCAGCAGCCACCAGACAACAGGCACATTGAACACTGAAGCTTTCTTT. Protein sequence: CTSSHQTTGTLNTEAFF.

This clonotype was picked up many times. The rearrangement links TRBV30 to TRBJ1-5, with D unresolved. Germline-derived CDR1 and CDR2 are GTSNPN and SVGIG (reference sequence). V was trimmed by 2 bases and J by 4 bases, leaving 9 bases between them. CDR3 length: 13 residues. CDR3 loop: CAWSRADNQPQHF. CDR3 nucleotides: TGTGCCTGGAGTAGGGCAGATAATCAGCCCCAGCATTTT.